The rows below give T cell receptor beta chains drawn from one sample of a study of blood T cells in healthy people across ages. One entry per CDR3 protein, called by TCRdb with MiXCR from the 5' RACE reads. In the table there are 1.5 million to 1.8 million distinct CDR3 sequences, 42% of which are singletons. The sequenced sample consisted of blood. All receptors derive from a woman under 30 in good health. CDR3s include the opening cysteine and the closing phenylalanine or tryptophan. The order of the fields is V gene, J gene, CDR3 protein.

TRBV4-2	TRBJ2-1	CASSQEKRVGYNEQFF
TRBV7-9	TRBJ1-5	CTSSLERYSNQPQHF
TRBV14	TRBJ2-3	CASSHVQGASDTQYF
TRBV7-9	TRBJ2-5	CASSTRSTSFQETQYF
TRBV7-7	TRBJ2-5	CASSLSPDQETQYF
TRBV11-1	TRBJ1-1	CASTSSRRGTEAFF
TRBV12-3/TRBV12-4	TRBJ1-2	CASDSWGAGGYTF
TRBV10-3	TRBJ2-1	CAISPGLAGGRTNNEQFF
TRBV27	TRBJ2-7	CASSLYYSSCEQYF
TRBV20-1	TRBJ2-5	CSAIKSPGTSGQETQYF
TRBV13	TRBJ2-5	CASSTQLVRETQYF
TRBV7-9	TRBJ2-1	CASSPKTSGTRDEQFF
TRBV6-5	TRBJ2-1	CASAGRVLPAVSEQFF
TRBV9	TRBJ2-3	CASSGGPPGTSGGDTQYF
TRBV13	TRBJ1-5	CASPLWSNQPQHF
TRBV30	TRBJ1-2	CAWDRDAGYTF
TRBV7-6	-	CASSLALSGVGETQFF
TRBV7-2	TRBJ2-5	CASSPNFWETQYF
TRBV27	TRBJ1-4	CASSLAGQGAKKLFF
TRBV10-3	TRBJ1-2	CAISEPGGRNYGYTF
TRBV4-1	TRBJ2-5	CASSQEIGTSANEQYF
TRBV27	TRBJ2-7	CASSLSMGQGSYEQYF
TRBV7-2	TRBJ2-1	CASSLLVGGLGNEQFF
TRBV12-3/TRBV12-4	TRBJ2-3	CASSHRQASTDTQYF
TRBV7-2	TRBJ2-1	CASSLHPGYNEQFF
TRBV29-1	TRBJ2-1	CSVEGLGNEQFF
TRBV20-1	TRBJ1-2	CSARTHQGGNYGYTF
TRBV7-9	TRBJ2-7	CASSPREASYEQYF
TRBV9	TRBJ2-5	CASSGSETGRETQYF
TRBV2	TRBJ2-5	CASLPTRFPGYQETQYF
TRBV11-2	TRBJ2-1	CASSVDLASEQFF
TRBV24-1	-	CATSDTRQGYNEQYF
TRBV6-2/TRBV6-3	TRBJ1-2	CASSALDRVNNYGYTF
TRBV28	TRBJ2-1	CASRTGTANTEQFF
TRBV28	TRBJ2-7	CASSLPQGVYEQYF
TRBV7-9	TRBJ2-3	CASSLLPTLTDTLYF
TRBV20-1	TRBJ2-1	CSARTPAFQFF
TRBV7-2	TRBJ2-5	CASSLTGTHQETQYF
TRBV27	TRBJ1-2	CASSLSQGIGDGYTF
TRBV6-2/TRBV6-3	TRBJ2-1	CASSQTSGGGYNEQFF
TRBV6-5	-	CASSLSGVETQFF
TRBV12-3/TRBV12-4	TRBJ1-1	CASRSGKNTEAFF
TRBV29-1	TRBJ2-3	CSVEDGTSRADTQYF
TRBV20-1	TRBJ1-2	CSALVADRRDYGYTF
TRBV6-6	TRBJ1-5	CASSRHSNQPQHF